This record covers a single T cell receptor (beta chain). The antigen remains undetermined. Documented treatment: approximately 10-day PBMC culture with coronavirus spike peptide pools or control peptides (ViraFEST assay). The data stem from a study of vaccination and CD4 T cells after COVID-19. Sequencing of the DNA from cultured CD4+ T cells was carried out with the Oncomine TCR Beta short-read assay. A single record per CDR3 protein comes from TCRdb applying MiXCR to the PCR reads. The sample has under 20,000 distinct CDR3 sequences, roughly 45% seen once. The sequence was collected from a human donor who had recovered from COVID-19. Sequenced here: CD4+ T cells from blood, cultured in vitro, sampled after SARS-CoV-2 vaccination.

CDR3 region: CSASQGFSGANVLTF. The CDR3 DNA sequence: TGCAGTGCTAGTCAGGGCTTCTCTGGGGCCAACGTCCTGACTTTC. The chain uses TRBV20-1 and TRBJ2-6; possible D gene TRBD1, 5 bases. This CDR3 is built from 15 residues. Germline CDR1 DFQATT, CDR2 SNEGSKA (reference sequence). Trimming took 3 bases from V and 0 from J, leaving 9 bases between them.